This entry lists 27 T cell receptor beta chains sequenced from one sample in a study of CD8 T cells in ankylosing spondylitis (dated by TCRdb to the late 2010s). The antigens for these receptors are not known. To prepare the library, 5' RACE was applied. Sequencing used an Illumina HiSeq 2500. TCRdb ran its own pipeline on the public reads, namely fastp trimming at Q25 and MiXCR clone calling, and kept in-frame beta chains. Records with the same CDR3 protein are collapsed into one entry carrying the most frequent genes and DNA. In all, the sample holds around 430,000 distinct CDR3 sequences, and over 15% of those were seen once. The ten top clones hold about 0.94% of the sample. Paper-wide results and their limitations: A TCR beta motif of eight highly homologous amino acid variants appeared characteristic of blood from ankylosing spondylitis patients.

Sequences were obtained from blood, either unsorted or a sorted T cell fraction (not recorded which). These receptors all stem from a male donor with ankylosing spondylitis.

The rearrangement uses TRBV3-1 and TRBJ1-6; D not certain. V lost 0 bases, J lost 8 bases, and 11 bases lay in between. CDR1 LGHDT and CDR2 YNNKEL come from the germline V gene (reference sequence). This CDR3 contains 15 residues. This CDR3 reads CASSQDKSVHSPLHF. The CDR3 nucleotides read TGTGCCAGCAGCCAAGACAAATCAGTCCATTCACCCCTCCACTTT.

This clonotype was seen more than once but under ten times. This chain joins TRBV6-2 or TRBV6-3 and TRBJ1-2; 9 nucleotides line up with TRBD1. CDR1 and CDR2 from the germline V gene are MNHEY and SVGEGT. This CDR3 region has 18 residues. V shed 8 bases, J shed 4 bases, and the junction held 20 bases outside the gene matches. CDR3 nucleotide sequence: TGTGCCAGCCGCCCTGCTGAGGGACAGGGCGGGAGGTTCTATGGCTACACCTTC. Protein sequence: CASRPAEGQGGRFYGYTF.

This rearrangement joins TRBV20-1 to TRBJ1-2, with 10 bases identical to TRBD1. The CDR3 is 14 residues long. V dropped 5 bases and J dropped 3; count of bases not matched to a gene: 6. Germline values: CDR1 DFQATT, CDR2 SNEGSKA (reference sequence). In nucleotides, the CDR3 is TGCAGTGCTGAGGGACAGGGGACCTACTATGGCTACACCTTC. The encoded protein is CSAEGQGTYYGYTF.

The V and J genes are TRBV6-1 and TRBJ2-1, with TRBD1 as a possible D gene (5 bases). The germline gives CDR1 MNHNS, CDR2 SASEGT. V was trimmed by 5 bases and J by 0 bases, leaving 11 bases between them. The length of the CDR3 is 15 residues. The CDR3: CASSRTFSSYNEQFF. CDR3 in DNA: TGTGCCAGCAGTCGGACATTTAGCTCCTACAATGAGCAGTTCTTC.

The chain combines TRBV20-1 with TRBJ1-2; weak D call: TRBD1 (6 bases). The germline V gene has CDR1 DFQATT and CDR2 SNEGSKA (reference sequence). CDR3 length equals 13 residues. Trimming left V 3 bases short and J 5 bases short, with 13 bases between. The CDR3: CSARRDIYYGYTF. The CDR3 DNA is TGCAGTGCTAGGCGGGACATCTATTATGGCTACACCTTC.

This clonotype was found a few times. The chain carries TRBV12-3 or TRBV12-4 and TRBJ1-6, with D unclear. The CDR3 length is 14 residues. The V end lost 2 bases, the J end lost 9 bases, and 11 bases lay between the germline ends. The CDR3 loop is CASSLIGIGSPLHF. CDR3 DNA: TGTGCCAGCAGTTTAATAGGGATCGGTTCACCCCTCCACTTT.

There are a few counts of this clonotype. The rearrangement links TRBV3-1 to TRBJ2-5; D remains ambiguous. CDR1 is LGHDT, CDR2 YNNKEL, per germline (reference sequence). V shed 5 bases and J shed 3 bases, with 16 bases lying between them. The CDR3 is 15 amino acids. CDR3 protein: CASSVRGEIKETQYF. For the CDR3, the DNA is TGTGCCAGCAGCGTCCGAGGAGAGATTAAAGAGACCCAGTACTTC.

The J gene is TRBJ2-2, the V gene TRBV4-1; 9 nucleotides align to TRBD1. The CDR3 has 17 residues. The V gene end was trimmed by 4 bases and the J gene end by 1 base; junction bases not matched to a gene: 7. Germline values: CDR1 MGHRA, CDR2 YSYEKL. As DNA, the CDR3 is TGCGCCAGCAGCCCCGCGGGACAGGGACGGAACACCGGGGAGCTGTTTTTT. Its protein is CASSPAGQGRNTGELFF.

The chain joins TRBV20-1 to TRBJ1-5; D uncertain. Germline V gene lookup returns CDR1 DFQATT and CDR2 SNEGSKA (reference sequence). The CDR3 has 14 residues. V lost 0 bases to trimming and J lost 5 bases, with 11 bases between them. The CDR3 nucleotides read TGCAGTGCTAGAGATGAGAGGAGGGATCAGCCCCAGCATTTT. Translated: CSARDERRDQPQHF.

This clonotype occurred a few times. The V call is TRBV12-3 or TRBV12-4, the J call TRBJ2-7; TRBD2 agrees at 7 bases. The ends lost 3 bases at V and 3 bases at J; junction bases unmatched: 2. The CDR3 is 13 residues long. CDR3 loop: CASSLAGVYEQYF. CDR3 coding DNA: TGTGCCAGCAGTTTGGCGGGAGTCTACGAGCAGTACTTC.

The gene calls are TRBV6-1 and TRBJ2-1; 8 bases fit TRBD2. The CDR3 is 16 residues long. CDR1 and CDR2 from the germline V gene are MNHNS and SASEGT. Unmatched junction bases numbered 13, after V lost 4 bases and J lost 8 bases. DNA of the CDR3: TGTGCCAGCAGTGCCCTGGGTCGGGGGGGCCAAGATGAGCAGTTCTTC. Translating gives CASSALGRGGQDEQFF.

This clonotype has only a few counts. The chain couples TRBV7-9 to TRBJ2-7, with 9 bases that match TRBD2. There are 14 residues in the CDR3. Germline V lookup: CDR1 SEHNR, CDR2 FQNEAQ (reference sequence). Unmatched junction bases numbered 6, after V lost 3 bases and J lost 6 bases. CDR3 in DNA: TGTGCCAGCAGCTTCGCGGGGACTAGCAGCGAGCAGTACTTC. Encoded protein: CASSFAGTSSEQYF.

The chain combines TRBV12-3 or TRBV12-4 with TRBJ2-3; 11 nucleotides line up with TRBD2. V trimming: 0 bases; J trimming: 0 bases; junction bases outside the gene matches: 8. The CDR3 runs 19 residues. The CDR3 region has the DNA TGTGCCAGCAGTTTAGCCGCGCTAGCGGGAGGCTCTAGCACAGATACGCAGTATTTT. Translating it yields CASSLAALAGGSSTDTQYF.

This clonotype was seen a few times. The CDR3 sequence: CASSPGTIAGEAFF. The CDR3 DNA is TGTGCCAGCTCACCGGGTACCATCGCAGGTGAAGCTTTCTTT. V gene TRBV18 combines with J gene TRBJ1-1; no clear D. The CDR3 totals 14 residues. Trimming took off 3 bases at V and 7 bases at J, with 15 bases between the two ends. Germline V lookup: CDR1 KGHSH, CDR2 LQKENI.

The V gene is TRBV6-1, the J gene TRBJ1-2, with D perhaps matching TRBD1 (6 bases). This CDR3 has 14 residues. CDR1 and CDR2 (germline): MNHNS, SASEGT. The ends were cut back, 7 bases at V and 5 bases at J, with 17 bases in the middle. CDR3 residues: CASKEQGTRYGYTF. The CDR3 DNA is TGTGCCAGCAAAGAACAGGGTACGAGGTATGGCTACACCTTC.

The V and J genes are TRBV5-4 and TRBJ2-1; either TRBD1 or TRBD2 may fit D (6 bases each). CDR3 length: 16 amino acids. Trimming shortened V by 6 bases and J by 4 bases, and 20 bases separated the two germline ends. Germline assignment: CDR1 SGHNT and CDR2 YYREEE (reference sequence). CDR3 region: CASTLTGRTFYNEQFF. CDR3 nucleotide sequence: TGTGCCAGCACCTTAACAGGGAGGACTTTTTACAATGAGCAGTTCTTC.

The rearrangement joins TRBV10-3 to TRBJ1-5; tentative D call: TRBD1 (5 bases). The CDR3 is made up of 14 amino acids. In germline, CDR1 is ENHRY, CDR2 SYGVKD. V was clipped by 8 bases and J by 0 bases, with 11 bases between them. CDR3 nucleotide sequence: TGTGCCATCGGGGGGGGAAATAGCAATCAGCCCCAGCATTTT. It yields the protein CAIGGGNSNQPQHF.

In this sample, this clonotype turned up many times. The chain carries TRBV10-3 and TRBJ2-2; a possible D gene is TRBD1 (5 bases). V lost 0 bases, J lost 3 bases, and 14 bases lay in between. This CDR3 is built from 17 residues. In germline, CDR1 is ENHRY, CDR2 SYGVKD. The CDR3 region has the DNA TGTGCCATCAGTGAGTCGGGGCGGAACCCTTACACCGGGGAGCTGTTTTTT. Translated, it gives CAISESGRNPYTGELFF.

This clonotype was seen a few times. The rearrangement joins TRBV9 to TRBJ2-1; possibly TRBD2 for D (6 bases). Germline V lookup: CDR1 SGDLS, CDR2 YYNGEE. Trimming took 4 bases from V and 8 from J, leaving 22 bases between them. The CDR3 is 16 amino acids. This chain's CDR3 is CASSPPEGPPLYEQFF. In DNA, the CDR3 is TGTGCCAGCAGCCCGCCGGAGGGCCCTCCGCTGTATGAGCAGTTCTTC.

The CDR3 nucleotides are TGTGCCAGCAGCACGCAGGGGGCCTACACTGAAGCTTTCTTT. As protein: CASSTQGAYTEAFF. The chain uses TRBV12-3 or TRBV12-4 and TRBJ1-1, with TRBD1 identical over 8 bases. The CDR3 has 14 amino acids. Trimming took 6 bases from V and 3 from J; bases not matched to a gene: 6.

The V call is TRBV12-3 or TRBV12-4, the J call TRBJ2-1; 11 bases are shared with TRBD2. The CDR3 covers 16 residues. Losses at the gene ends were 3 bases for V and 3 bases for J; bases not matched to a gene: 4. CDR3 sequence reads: CASSFRLAGNYNEQFF. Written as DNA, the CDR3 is TGTGCCAGCAGTTTCCGACTAGCGGGGAACTACAATGAGCAGTTCTTC.

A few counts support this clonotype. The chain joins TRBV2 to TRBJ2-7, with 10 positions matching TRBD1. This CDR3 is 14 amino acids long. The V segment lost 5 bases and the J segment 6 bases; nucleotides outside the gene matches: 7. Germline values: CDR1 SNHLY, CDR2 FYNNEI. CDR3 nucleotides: TGTGCCAGCAGTCGTCGGACAGGGGGAACCGAGCAGTACTTC. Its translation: CASSRRTGGTEQYF.

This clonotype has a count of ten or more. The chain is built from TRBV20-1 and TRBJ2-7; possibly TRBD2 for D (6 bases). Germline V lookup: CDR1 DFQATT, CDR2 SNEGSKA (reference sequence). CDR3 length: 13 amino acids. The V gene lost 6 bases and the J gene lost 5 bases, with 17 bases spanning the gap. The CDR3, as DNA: TGCAGTGCCGGGCGGGATAACCGGAACGAGCAGTACTTC. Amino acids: CSAGRDNRNEQYF.

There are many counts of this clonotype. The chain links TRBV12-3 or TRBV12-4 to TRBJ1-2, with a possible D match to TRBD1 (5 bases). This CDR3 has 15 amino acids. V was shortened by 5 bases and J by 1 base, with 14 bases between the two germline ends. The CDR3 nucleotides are TGTGCCAGCAGTCGCGGGGACGGCCGTAACTATGGCTACACCTTC. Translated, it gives CASSRGDGRNYGYTF.

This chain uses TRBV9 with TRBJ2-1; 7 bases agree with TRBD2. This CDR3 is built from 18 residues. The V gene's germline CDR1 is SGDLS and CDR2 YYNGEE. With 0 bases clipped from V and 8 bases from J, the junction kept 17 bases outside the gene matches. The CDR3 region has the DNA TGTGCCAGCAGCGTAGGGGGGGGAGCCCAAATCCGGGGTGATGAGCAGTTCTTC. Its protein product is CASSVGGGAQIRGDEQFF.

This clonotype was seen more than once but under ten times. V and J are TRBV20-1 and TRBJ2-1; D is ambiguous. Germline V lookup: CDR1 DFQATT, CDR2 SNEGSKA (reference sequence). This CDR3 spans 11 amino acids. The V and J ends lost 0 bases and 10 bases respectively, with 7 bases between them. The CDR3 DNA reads TGCAGTGCTAGAGACCAGATCGAGCAGTTCTTC. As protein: CSARDQIEQFF.

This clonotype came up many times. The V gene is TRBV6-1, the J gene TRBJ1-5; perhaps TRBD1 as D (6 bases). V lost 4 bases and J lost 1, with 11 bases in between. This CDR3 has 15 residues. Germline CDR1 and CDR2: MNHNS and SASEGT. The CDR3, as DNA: TGTGCCAGCAGTGGTGACAGGAGAAGCAATCAGCCCCAGCATTTT. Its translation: CASSGDRRSNQPQHF.